This T cell receptor (beta chain) was sequenced during a study of T cell changes during pregnancy in multiple sclerosis. Repertoires were generated with immunoSEQ multiplex PCR, while TCRdb's copy carries only in-frame clones and drops some. The data show about 21,000 clones, 88% seen once. This clone was seen once. This CDR3 spans 14 amino acids. Trimming cost V 1 base and J 7 bases; bases outside gene matches: 4. Looked up from germline, CDR1 is MGHRA and CDR2 is YSYEKL. The input for sequencing was CD8+ T cells from peripheral blood mononuclear cells, taken in the third trimester of pregnancy. This chain links TRBV4-1 with TRBJ1-5; 7 positions agree with TRBD1. The receptor comes from a female donor in good health, enrolled as a control in a pregnancy study. Here the CDR3 reads CASSQGTGVQPQHF. The DNA for the CDR3 is TGCGCCAGCAGCCAAGGAACAGGGGTACAGCCCCAGCATTTT.